Listed here is a single T cell receptor (beta chain). In germline, CDR1 is MNHEY, CDR2 SVGAGI. Trimming shortened V by 5 bases and J by 7 bases, and 14 bases separated the two germline ends. The CDR3 contains 13 residues. Clones were read by immunoSEQ multiplex PCR, and TCRdb kept only the in-frame ones, dropping some. This sample has 48,000 or so clones; 65% to 90% occur once, and the top ten carry less than 3%. The data stem from a study of blood T cell repertoires in COVID-19. This TCR came from an elderly woman with COVID-19, enrolled during active disease. The chain combines TRBV6-5 with TRBJ1-2, with TRBD1 as a possible D gene (6 bases). Sequenced: peripheral blood. The CDR3 DNA follows: TGTGCCAGCAGTCCTGACAGGAGGAGTGGCTACACCTTC. It specifies CASSPDRRSGYTF.